One and the same sample provided the 20 T cell receptor beta chains below, sequenced in a study of T cells in Graves' hyperthyroidism and ophthalmopathy. RNA transcripts were the template for amplifying TCR beta CDR3 regions. During a first-round RT-PCR of the TCR CDR3, the HTBI primer set was used. One entry per CDR3 protein results from TCRdb running MiXCR on the multiplex PCR reads. The data contain approximately 400,000 distinct CDR3 sequences, about 18% of them singletons. The sequenced sample consisted of blood. The origin of the receptors is a man younger than 30 with Graves' ophthalmopathy.

In its sample, this clonotype was seen many times. This chain connects TRBV3-1 to TRBJ2-2; TRBD2 is a possible D gene (6 bases). CDR1 LGHDT and CDR2 YNNKEL come from the germline V gene (reference sequence). The V and J ends lost 0 bases and 5 bases respectively, with 13 bases between them. The CDR3 totals 16 residues. DNA for the CDR3: TGTGCCAGCAGCCAAGAGGGGACGGGGAGGACCGGGGAGCTGTTTTTT. Protein product: CASSQEGTGRTGELFF.

Only a few counts were recorded for this clonotype. This chain joins TRBV11-3 and TRBJ2-7, with D perhaps matching TRBD2 (6 bases). Germline CDR1 is SGHNT and CDR2 is YENEEA. The CDR3 sequence is 13 residues long. V lost 5 bases to trimming and J lost 0 bases, with 8 bases between them. The CDR3 sequence: CASSRGTSYEQYF. The CDR3 region has the DNA TGTGCCAGCAGCCGCGGGACCTCCTACGAGCAGTACTTC.

The chain joins TRBV19 to TRBJ2-1; no reliable D call. Germline CDR1 is LNHDA and CDR2 is SQIVND (reference sequence). The V end was cut by 8 bases, the J end by 5 bases, with 16 bases between. There are 14 residues in the CDR3. Here the CDR3 reads CASSRVPGDNEQFF. In nucleotides, the CDR3 is TGTGCCAGTTCTCGGGTGCCTGGGGACAATGAGCAGTTCTTC.

This clonotype came up a few times. In DNA form, the CDR3 reads TGTGCCAGCAGTCCAATTGGGGGGGGGGAGACCCAGTACTTC. As protein: CASSPIGGGETQYF. V usage is TRBV27 and J usage is TRBJ2-5; 7 bases line up with TRBD2. The germline gives CDR1 MNHEY, CDR2 SMNVEV (reference sequence). The junction had 8 bases not matched to a gene; V was cut back by 5 bases and J by 5 bases. The CDR3 runs 14 residues.

This clonotype occurred many times. The V and J genes are TRBV11-2 and TRBJ1-5; no clear D. Between the trimmed V and J ends, which lost 1 base and 9 bases, there was a span of 10 bases. CDR1 SGHAT and CDR2 FQNNGV come from the germline V gene. The CDR3 is made up of 13 amino acids. The CDR3 coding sequence is TGTGCCAGCAGCTTAGCGACGGGGTCGCCCCAGCATTTT. Protein: CASSLATGSPQHF.

The gene calls are TRBV12-3 or TRBV12-4 and TRBJ1-2; D gene uncertain. The CDR3 runs 17 residues. With 0 bases removed from V and 4 bases from J, the gap between germline ends came to 18 bases. CDR3 coding DNA: TGTGCCAGCAGTTTAGCCCAAAGACGTCTCGGACCCTATGGCTACACCTTC. Protein: CASSLAQRRLGPYGYTF.

This clonotype was detected many times. This chain uses TRBV27 with TRBJ1-1; 7 bases are shared with TRBD1. J gave up 4 bases and V 2 bases, and 7 bases lay outside the gene matches. Per the germline V gene, CDR1 is MNHEY and CDR2 is SMNVEV (reference sequence). CDR3 length: 15 amino acids. The CDR3 nucleotides read TGTGCCAGCAGTTTAGACCCCCCAGGGGGCACTGAAGCTTTCTTT. Protein sequence: CASSLDPPGGTEAFF.

This clonotype was seen repeatedly, ten times or more. The chain combines TRBV7-3 with TRBJ2-1; tentatively, D is TRBD2 (6 bases). Trimming took 6 bases from V and 8 from J, leaving 11 bases between them. Germline values: CDR1 SGHTA, CDR2 FQGTGA. The CDR3 has 12 amino acids. As DNA, the CDR3 is TGTGCCAGCAGTCCAGGAGGGGATGAGCAGTTCTTC. Amino acid sequence: CASSPGGDEQFF.

This clonotype showed up just a few times. This CDR3 is CASSTTGGGGELFF. The CDR3 region has the DNA TGTGCCAGCAGCACAACAGGGGGCGGCGGGGAGCTGTTTTTT. This sequence joins TRBV7-9 and TRBJ2-2, with 9 bases that match TRBD1. The germline V gene has CDR1 SEHNR and CDR2 FQNEAQ (reference sequence). With V trimmed by 5 bases and J by 7 bases, 5 bases remained unmatched. This CDR3 has 14 amino acids.

This sequence joins TRBV28 and TRBJ2-1, with TRBD2 matching over 10 bases. Germline lookup yields CDR1 MDHEN and CDR2 SYDVKM. The CDR3 runs to 15 residues. V trimming: 6 bases; J trimming: 7 bases; junction bases outside the gene matches: 9. The CDR3 DNA reads as TGTGCCAGCAGCATAGCGGGGGGAACAAGAAATGAGCAGTTCTTC. Protein sequence: CASSIAGGTRNEQFF.

The chain employs TRBV9 and TRBJ2-2, with 10 bases identical to TRBD1. Trimming took 4 bases from V and 6 from J; bases not matched to a gene: 9. CDR3 length: 16 residues. Germline CDR1 SGDLS, CDR2 YYNGEE. CDR3 nucleotide sequence: TGTGCCAGCAGCCCTGGGACAGGGGAAGTGGCCGGGGAGCTGTTTTTT. Its translation is CASSPGTGEVAGELFF.

The chain carries TRBV13 and TRBJ1-1; TRBD1 is a possible D gene (5 bases). Trimming shortened V by 5 bases and J by 0 bases, and 16 bases separated the two germline ends. The CDR3 extends over 16 amino acids. The germline CDR1 and CDR2 sequences are PRHDT and FYEKMQ (reference sequence). The CDR3 DNA reads TGTGCCAGCAGCCCCGCGGGGGGGGGATTGAACACTGAAGCTTTCTTT. It yields the protein CASSPAGGGLNTEAFF. Full variable domain (outside the CDR3, taken from reference TRBV13 and TRBJ1-1): AAGVIQSPRHLIKEKRETATLKCYPIPRHDTVYWYQQGPGQDPQFLISFYEKMQSDKGSIPDRFSAQQFSDYHSELNMSSLELGDSALYFCASSPAGGGLNTEAFFGQGTRLTVV.

The CDR3 DNA follows: TGCAGCGTTGAAATGGGGGGCCCTAACTACGAGCAGTACTTC. Its translation is CSVEMGGPNYEQYF. The chain joins TRBV29-1 to TRBJ2-7; the D call may be TRBD1 or TRBD2 (6 bases each). CDR1 and CDR2 (germline): SQVTM, ANQGSEA. Trimming left V 2 bases short and J 3 bases short, with 14 bases between. The CDR3 has 14 residues.

The genes are TRBV10-3 and TRBJ2-6; 7 bases are a match to TRBD2. V shed 7 bases and J 0 bases; nucleotides not matched to a gene: 12. The V gene's germline CDR1 is ENHRY and CDR2 SYGVKD. The CDR3 sequence is 18 residues long. CDR3 coding DNA: TGTGCCATCACACAAGAGGTCGGGGGGATCTCTGGGGCCAACGTCCTGACTTTC. Encoded protein: CAITQEVGGISGANVLTF.

This clonotype has more than one count but fewer than ten. The V call is TRBV4-1, the J call TRBJ1-1; the D gene is possibly TRBD1 (5 bases). Germline V gene lookup returns CDR1 MGHRA and CDR2 YSYEKL. Trimming cost V 4 bases and J 10 bases, with 16 bases left between them. This CDR3 is built from 13 residues. The CDR3 DNA reads as TGCGCCAGCAGCCCCCCCAATATGGGGGGAGCTTTCTTT. Its protein product is CASSPPNMGGAFF.

The V call is TRBV12-3 or TRBV12-4, the J call TRBJ2-4; D perhaps matches TRBD2 (5 bases). V was pared by 7 bases and J by 6 bases, with 16 bases between. There are 14 residues in the CDR3. CDR3 sequence reads: CASKPGPRGNIQYF. CDR3 nucleotides: TGTGCCAGCAAACCCGGTCCTCGGGGAAACATTCAGTACTTC.

This clonotype was recorded at least ten times. The V and J genes are TRBV18 and TRBJ1-2, with D hard to call. The CDR3 is made up of 14 amino acids. The V and J ends lost 6 bases and 4 bases respectively, with 15 bases between them. The germline CDR1 and CDR2 sequences are KGHSH and LQKENI. The CDR3 DNA reads TGTGCCAGCTCCCCGAAGGAGGTCGGCTATGGCTACACCTTC. It translates to CASSPKEVGYGYTF. Filled out from reference TRBV18 and TRBJ1-2, the complete variable domain reads NAGVMQNPRHLVRRRGQEARLRCSPMKGHSHVYWYRQLPEEGLKFMVYLQKENIIDESGMPKERFSAEFPKEGPSILRIQQVVRGDSAAYFCASSPKEVGYGYTFGSGTRLTVV.

This clonotype appeared a few times. This chain joins TRBV6-1 and TRBJ1-4; no definite D call. Germline CDR1 and CDR2: MNHNS and SASEGT. This CDR3 region has 13 residues. Trimming pared 6 bases from V and 8 bases from J, leaving 13 bases between. The CDR3 spells CASRSEGVEKLFF. CDR3 in DNA: TGTGCCAGCAGGAGTGAAGGAGTAGAAAAACTGTTTTTT.

This clonotype was counted a few times. This chain uses TRBV2 with TRBJ1-1; 12 bases line up with TRBD1. The CDR3 spans 17 residues. V lost 6 bases and J lost 5; bases outside the gene matches: 13. The germline V gene encodes CDR1 SNHLY and CDR2 FYNNEI. CDR3 nucleotides: TGTGCCAGCAGCGCCCACCGGGACAGGGGGCGGGGGACTGAAGCTTTCTTT. Residues: CASSAHRDRGRGTEAFF.

The DNA of the CDR3 is TGTGCCAGTAATCCACGACGGGGGGCTTCGGTGCACGAGCAGTACTTC. This encodes CASNPRRGASVHEQYF. V is TRBV18 and J is TRBJ2-7; TRBD2 is a possible D gene (7 bases). The CDR3 is made up of 16 amino acids. Germline loops: CDR1 KGHSH, CDR2 LQKENI. Trimming stripped 9 bases from V and 5 bases from J, with 26 bases between.